This record covers a single TCR beta chain. Its cognate antigen has yet to be identified. No much larger clone is present one base from it, and per-base qualities are unavailable. The method was the immunoSEQ multiplex PCR assay. Around 94,000 TCR templates per sample were assayed on the deep sequencing platform. Genomic DNA extracted from sorted T cells was used for TCRbeta CDR3 sequencing. On the authors' methods: The R programming language was used for clonal analysis of the TCRbeta CDR3 data. Unstimulated samples were compared with post-reaction CFSE-low samples to define alloreactive CD4+ and CD8+ clones. Regulatory or non-regulatory origin of alloreactive CD4+ clones was assigned by matching sequences to the sorted unstimulated Treg and non-Treg repertoires. TCRdb provides this immuneACCESS table in a form limited to in-frame rearrangements. Some clones are lacking; in checked studies, under half of them reflect an unresolved V gene, and why the rest are absent is not known. The V and J calls and clone size were taken over from that table, and D and trimming were inferred from the DNA. The sample data list approximately 82,000 clones, and roughly 87% of these were observed just once. The top ten constitute 1.5% to 1.7% of the sample.

TCRbeta CDR3 sequencing was performed on sorted unstimulated T cells and on proliferating T cells recovered from mixed lymphocyte reactions. Fresh whole blood from under 13 HLA-typed healthy donors was used as the source from which PBMCs were isolated. Unstimulated CD4+ regulatory T cells were FACS-sorted to map the origin of alloreactive clones. The data originate from a study of siplizumab effects on memory and regulatory T cells (dated by TCRdb to about 2019). With regard to the full study: The study looked at the effect of siplizumab, an anti-CD2 antibody, on alloreactive T-cell subsets in allogeneic mixed lymphocyte reactions made from human PBMCs. The study at large found these results: For roughly 75-95% of proliferating CD4+ or CD8+ clones, no naive or memory phenotype could be assigned. Because sequences at frequencies below about 10^-5 were poorly captured, only a minor fraction of alloreactive clones could be mapped back to unstimulated subsets. Unstimulated naive T cells appeared more diverse than memory T cells, and naive cells seemed to contribute substantially to the alloresponse. Siplizumab significantly lowered the cumulative frequency of alloreactive sequences that could be traced to unstimulated CD4+ memory T cells. Whether proliferating Tregs from siplizumab cultures were suppressive was not functionally confirmed. Among mappable alloreactive CD4+ clones, the Treg-derived fraction averaged nearly 70% with siplizumab versus about 27% in control reactions.

V is trimmed back by 5 bases and J by 4 bases, and the junction contains 9 bases that no gene match accounts for. CDR1 and CDR2 are drawn from the germline V gene (reference sequence): MNHEY, SMNVEV. From cysteine to phenylalanine, the CDR3 is 16 amino acids long. The read is trimmed to its CDR3 DNA, 48 bases read in frame from base 1. The receptor's source is a human donor in good health. The sample was Tregs sorted from blood. The chain links TRBV27 with TRBJ1-5; TRBD1 aligns with 9 central bases. At the DNA level, the sequence is TGTGCCAGCAGTCTTCAAACCGGGACAGGGAATCAGCCCCAGCATTTT. This codes for CASSLQTGTGNQPQHF.